This passage covers 23 T cell receptor beta chains from one sample sequenced in a study of CD8 T cells in Susac syndrome. About 0.45 to 1 ug RNA was reverse transcribed with random hexamers. TCRdb processed the immunoSEQ multiplex PCR reads anew with MiXCR; each CDR3 protein has one entry. Of 140,000 to 150,000 distinct CDR3 sequences listed, 95% are singletons. The sample comprised CD4+ T cells from PBMCs. The receptors were gathered from a human donor with multiple sclerosis.

The DNA of the CDR3 is TGTGCCACCCGGGACTACCAGAACTACGAGCAGTACTTC. It specifies CATRDYQNYEQYF. V gene TRBV6-5 combines with J gene TRBJ2-7; 7 bases match TRBD2. Germline V lookup: CDR1 MNHEY, CDR2 SVGAGI. The CDR3 has 13 residues. V lost 10 bases to trimming and J lost 3 bases; unmatched junction nucleotides: 9.

This chain links TRBV10-2 with TRBJ1-2; 7 bases align to TRBD1. The V gene's germline CDR1 is WSHSY and CDR2 SAAADI. This CDR3 region has 13 residues. V was clipped by 9 bases and J by 4 bases; unmatched bases: 8. CDR3 sequence: CASGGGQLYGYTF. The CDR3 nucleotides read TGCGCCAGTGGAGGGGGACAGCTCTATGGCTACACCTTC.

The chain recombines TRBV29-1 with TRBJ2-2; 12 nucleotides agree with TRBD2. The junction had 10 bases not matched to a gene; V was cut back by 7 bases and J by 7 bases. CDR1 SQVTM and CDR2 ANQGSEA come from the germline V gene. The CDR3 is made up of 15 amino acids. CDR3 amino acids: CSAQTSGSFIGELFF. The DNA for the CDR3 is TGCAGCGCCCAGACTAGCGGGAGTTTCATCGGGGAGCTGTTTTTT.

This sequence joins TRBV19 and TRBJ2-1; 10 nucleotides line up with TRBD1. CDR1 is LNHDA, CDR2 SQIVND, per germline (reference sequence). The CDR3 sequence is 15 residues long. Trimming took 5 bases from V and 3 from J; bases not matched to a gene: 4. CDR3 protein: CASSPGQGYYNEQFF. In DNA form, the CDR3 reads TGTGCCAGTAGTCCGGGACAGGGGTACTACAATGAGCAGTTCTTC.

This chain connects TRBV5-1 to TRBJ1-1, with D maybe TRBD1 (5 bases). The CDR3 consists of 13 residues. CDR1 is SGHRS and CDR2 is YFSETQ in the germline V gene. Trimming stripped 4 bases from V and 4 bases from J, with 11 bases between. CDR3 sequence reads: CASSTEGATEAFF. CDR3 bases: TGCGCCAGCAGCACAGAAGGGGCCACTGAAGCTTTCTTT.

This chain links TRBV28 with TRBJ2-7; 7 nucleotides match TRBD2. The V gene end was trimmed by 8 bases and the J gene end by 7 bases; junction bases not matched to a gene: 8. There are 12 residues in the CDR3. Germline CDR1 is MDHEN and CDR2 is SYDVKM. DNA for the CDR3: TGTGCCAGCCTAACTAGCGTCGGTGAGCAGTACTTC. Encoded protein: CASLTSVGEQYF. Using reference TRBV28 and TRBJ2-7 for the parts outside the CDR3, the full variable domain is DVKVTQSSRYLVKRTGEKVFLECVQDMDHENMFWYRQDPGLGLRLIYFSYDVKMKEKGDIPEGYSVSREKKERFSLILESASTNQTSMYLCASLTSVGEQYFGPGTRLTVT.

V and J are TRBV20-1 and TRBJ2-5; D is possibly TRBD1 or TRBD2 (5 bases each). V gave up 0 bases and J gave up 5 bases, with 13 bases separating them. The CDR3 consists of 14 residues. The V gene's germline CDR1 is DFQATT and CDR2 SNEGSKA (reference sequence). The CDR3 here is CSARDSGSGETQYF. The CDR3 DNA follows: TGCAGTGCTAGAGATTCAGGGAGTGGGGAGACCCAGTACTTC.

The gene calls are TRBV20-1 and TRBJ2-7; 9 bases line up with TRBD1. Germline trimming cut 4 bases from V and 3 bases from J; bases unmatched to any gene: 1. CDR1 is DFQATT and CDR2 is SNEGSKA in the germline V gene (reference sequence). CDR3 length equals 12 residues. The CDR3 nucleotides are TGCAGTGCTAACAGGGGGCGCTACGAGCAGTACTTC. Translating it yields CSANRGRYEQYF.

The chain uses TRBV27 and TRBJ2-3; TRBD2 matches 9 bases. The CDR3 is 14 amino acids. The V and J ends lost 8 bases and 1 base, in that order; junction bases with no gene match: 4. CDR1 is MNHEY and CDR2 is SMNVEV in the germline V gene (reference sequence). This CDR3 is CASRWTSGTDTQYF. Here the CDR3 DNA reads TGTGCCAGCCGGTGGACTAGCGGCACAGATACGCAGTATTTT.

J is TRBJ1-5 and V is TRBV7-2; D not resolved. The CDR3 contains 16 residues. Trimming removed 5 bases at V and 2 bases at J, with 16 bases between. The germline gives CDR1 SGHTA, CDR2 FQGNSA. Written as DNA, the CDR3 is TGTGCCAGCAGCCTCGAGGCGACAAAGCGCAATCAGCCCCAGCATTTT. It specifies CASSLEATKRNQPQHF.

This rearrangement joins TRBV28 to TRBJ2-1; no definite D call. This CDR3 contains 14 residues. The ends were cut back, 1 base at V and 8 bases at J, with 12 bases in the middle. Germline V CDR1 and CDR2: MDHEN, SYDVKM. This CDR3 is CASSLLGGLHEQFF. CDR3 nucleotides: TGTGCCAGCAGTTTATTGGGCGGTCTCCATGAGCAGTTCTTC.

This chain links TRBV20-1 with TRBJ2-7; D possibly corresponds to TRBD1 (6 bases). V dropped 5 bases and J dropped 0 bases, with 17 bases sitting between them. CDR3 length: 15 residues. Germline V gene lookup returns CDR1 DFQATT and CDR2 SNEGSKA (reference sequence). The CDR3 here is CSAVDWGQSSYEQYF. The CDR3 coding sequence is TGCAGTGCTGTAGACTGGGGGCAATCCTCCTACGAGCAGTACTTC.

The chain has TRBV28 and TRBJ1-2; no clear D. Between the trimmed V and J ends, which lost 3 bases and 8 bases, there was a span of 10 bases. There are 12 residues in the CDR3. The germline CDR1 and CDR2 sequences are MDHEN and SYDVKM. CDR3 coding DNA: TGTGCCAGCAGTTTTTTGGCAAAGGGCTACACCTTC. This translates into CASSFLAKGYTF.

The rearrangement joins TRBV4-1 to TRBJ1-5, with D perhaps matching TRBD1 (5 bases). Trimming removed 0 bases from V and 8 bases from J, with 11 bases in between. The CDR3 totals 14 residues. CDR1 is MGHRA, CDR2 YSYEKL, per germline. DNA for the CDR3: TGCGCCAGCAGCCAAGATCGTTGGGGGAAGCCCCAGCATTTT. As protein: CASSQDRWGKPQHF.

The V and J genes are TRBV3-1 and TRBJ1-1; D gene unclear. The CDR3 totals 14 residues. V dropped 4 bases and J dropped 0 bases, with 9 bases sitting between them. Germline CDR1 LGHDT, CDR2 YNNKEL (reference sequence). The CDR3 protein is CASSRKTVNTEAFF. In nucleotides, the CDR3 is TGTGCCAGCAGCCGGAAGACGGTGAACACTGAAGCTTTCTTT.

The chain links TRBV20-1 to TRBJ1-1, with a weak D call TRBD1 (5 bases). CDR1 and CDR2 (germline): DFQATT, SNEGSKA (reference sequence). The CDR3 is made up of 11 amino acids. The V and J ends lost 7 bases and 5 bases respectively, with 11 bases between them. The CDR3 loop reads CSGLGVTEAFF. In DNA, the CDR3 is TGCAGTGGGTTGGGGGTAACTGAAGCTTTCTTT.

This chain links TRBV5-4 with TRBJ2-5, with 7 bases that match TRBD1. This CDR3 region has 14 residues. Germline CDR1 is SGHNT and CDR2 is YYREEE (reference sequence). Unmatched junction bases numbered 5, after V lost 4 bases and J lost 2 bases. CDR3 protein: CASSKTGPQETQYF. The CDR3 DNA reads as TGTGCCAGCAGCAAGACAGGGCCTCAAGAGACCCAGTACTTC.

The rearrangement joins TRBV20-1 to TRBJ2-1; D is perhaps TRBD1 or TRBD2 (5 bases each). CDR1 is DFQATT, CDR2 SNEGSKA, per germline (reference sequence). V shed 5 bases and J shed 9 bases, with 20 bases lying between them. This CDR3 comprises 14 residues. CDR3 DNA sequence: TGCAGTGCTGACGGGGTGGGGCCCAGGAGTGAGCAGTTCTTC. It specifies CSADGVGPRSEQFF.

V and J are TRBV23-1 and TRBJ2-2; D may match TRBD1 or TRBD2 (5 bases each). TRBV23-1 is assigned to the ORF class and has an uncertain function. Trimming shortened V by 3 bases and J by 3 bases, and 26 bases separated the two germline ends. The CDR3 contains 20 residues. The CDR3 sequence is CASSHSRGDNKTVDTGELFF. CDR3 DNA: TGCGCCAGCAGTCACAGTCGAGGGGATAATAAGACAGTTGACACCGGGGAGCTGTTTTTT.

The table lists this clonotype with a count of one. The V and J genes are TRBV7-9 and TRBJ2-5, with D unclear. Germline assignment: CDR1 SEHNR and CDR2 FQNEAQ (reference sequence). V was pared by 5 bases and J by 2 bases, with 12 bases between. CDR3 size: 14 residues. CDR3: CASSDRVLQETQYF. The CDR3 DNA reads as TGTGCCAGCAGCGACCGGGTATTACAAGAGACCCAGTACTTC.

The rearrangement uses TRBV3-1 and TRBJ2-7, with a tentative D call TRBD2 (7 bases). Between the trimmed V and J ends, which lost 3 bases and 5 bases, there was a span of 14 bases. Germline CDR1 reads LGHDT; CDR2 reads YNNKEL (reference sequence). The CDR3 is 14 residues long. Here the CDR3 reads CASSQSPGGHEQYF. The CDR3 bases are TGTGCCAGCAGCCAGTCCCCGGGGGGCCACGAGCAGTACTTC.

Concerning this clonotype: One junction end disagrees with the germline gene, perhaps due to a read error. The chain has TRBV20-1 and TRBJ1-2; tentatively, D is TRBD1 (5 bases). The V gene's germline CDR1 is DFQATT and CDR2 SNEGSKA (reference sequence). The CDR3 loop spans 13 amino acids. As DNA, the CDR3 is TGCAGCGCTAGAGGCAGGGCCCATGTTGGCTACACCTTC. It codes for CSARGRAHVGYTF.

The chain couples TRBV4-1 to TRBJ1-5, with D perhaps TRBD1 (6 bases). Per the germline V gene, CDR1 is MGHRA and CDR2 is YSYEKL. V was trimmed by 4 bases and J by 6 bases, leaving 16 bases between them. The CDR3 extends over 15 amino acids. DNA of the CDR3: TGCGCCAGCAGCCCAGGGGTATTGGCCAGTCAGCCCCAGCATTTT. Protein product: CASSPGVLASQPQHF.